These T cell receptor beta chains were read from a single sample in a study of tissue T cells after allogeneic stem cell transplantation. Produced via immunoSEQ multiplex PCR; TCRdb's table is partial and in-frame only. The sample holds some 28,000 clones; roughly 87% are singletons and the top ten take about 3.5%. The input for sequencing was blood, taken before transplantation. Receptors were obtained from a woman aged 18-55 years who later had graft-versus-host disease after an allogeneic stem cell transplant. Each CDR3 is given with its conserved first and last residue. D genes are given only for firm matches. A row's size may be missing; if present it is once, few, many or a size class.

14	TRBJ2-5	NA	TRBV11-2	NA	CASSLFSSAETQYF	TGTGCCAGCAGCTTATTCTCTAGTGCAGAGACCCAGTACTTC
17	TRBJ2-5	NA	TRBV5-6	TRBD1	CASSFITTGGRMETQYF	TGTGCCAGCAGCTTCATAACCACAGGGGGCAGGATGGAGACCCAGTACTTC
10	TRBJ1-2	NA	TRBV7-2	NA	CASSLWGYTF	TGTGCCAGCAGCTTATGGGGCTACACCTTC
15	TRBJ2-1	NA	TRBV5-5	NA	CASSLAGTLYNEQFF	TGTGCCAGCAGCTTGGCTGGCACCCTCTACAATGAGCAGTTCTTC
16	TRBJ2-7	once	TRBV5-1	NA	CASSLEDGIVGYEQYF	TGCGCCAGCAGCTTGGAGGACGGAATTGTGGGTTACGAGCAGTACTTC
13	TRBJ2-5	NA	TRBV7-2	NA	CASSSRTQETQYF	TGTGCCAGCAGCTCCCGGACGCAGGAGACCCAGTACTTC
11	TRBJ2-5	NA	TRBV29-1	NA	CSVALAETQYF	TGCAGCGTCGCCCTTGCGGAGACCCAGTACTTC
13	TRBJ2-3	NA	TRBV29-1	NA	CSVAAVITDTQYF	TGCAGCGTTGCAGCGGTTATCACAGATACGCAGTATTTT
14	TRBJ1-3	NA	TRBV19	TRBD1	CATGQGDSGNTIYF	TGTGCCACCGGACAGGGCGACTCTGGAAACACCATATATTTT
14	TRBJ2-7	NA	TRBV7-9	NA	CASSRGTARYEQYF	TGTGCCAGCAGCAGGGGCACGGCCCGCTACGAGCAGTACTTC
15	TRBJ1-2	NA	TRBV24-1	TRBD1	CATSAGQASNYGYTF	TGTGCCACCAGTGCGGGACAGGCTTCTAACTATGGCTACACCTTC
16	TRBJ1-5	NA	TRBV19	NA	CASSILGDTSNQPQHF	TGTGCCAGTAGTATATTAGGGGACACTAGCAATCAGCCCCAGCATTTT
17	TRBJ1-4	NA	TRBV27	TRBD1	CASSPGPGQAVLEKLFF	TGTGCCAGCAGTCCCGGGCCAGGACAGGCGGTCCTTGAAAAACTGTTTTTT
12	TRBJ2-3	few	TRBV29-1	NA	CSVEPGTDTQYF	TGCAGCGTTGAACCGGGCACAGATACGCAGTATTTT
12	TRBJ1-2	NA	TRBV6-4	NA	CASSSPLYGYTF	TGTGCCAGCAGCTCCCCACTCTATGGCTACACCTTC
16	TRBJ1-1	NA	TRBV6-2/TRBV6-3	NA	CASSNPMDPMNTEAFF	TGTGCCAGCAGTAATCCTATGGACCCGATGAACACTGAAGCTTTCTTT
14	TRBJ1-4	few	TRBV5-1	TRBD1	CASREQGADEKLFF	TGCGCCAGCAGGGAACAGGGGGCTGATGAAAAACTGTTTTTT
16	TRBJ1-1	NA	TRBV27	NA	CASSFSLGGMNTEAFF	TGTGCCAGCAGTTTTTCTTTAGGTGGGATGAACACTGAAGCTTTCTTT
15	TRBJ2-5	NA	TRBV5-8	TRBD1	CASSKLTGARETQYF	TGTGCCAGCAGCAAACTCACAGGGGCACGGGAGACCCAGTACTTC
12	TRBJ2-1	NA	TRBV7-2	NA	CASSYSYNEQFF	TGTGCCAGCAGCTATAGCTACAATGAGCAGTTCTTC
15	TRBJ1-3	NA	TRBV11-3	NA	CASSLESGSGNTIYF	TGTGCCAGCAGCTTAGAGTCGGGGTCTGGAAACACCATATATTTT
17	TRBJ2-1	NA	TRBV3-1/TRBV3-2	TRBD2	CASSHLLAGELHNEQFF	TGTGCCAGCAGCCATCTTCTAGCGGGCGAACTGCACAATGAGCAGTTCTTC
15	TRBJ1-4	NA	TRBV2	NA	CASSEREVSNEKLFF	TGTGCCAGCAGCGAGAGGGAAGTGTCTAATGAAAAACTGTTTTTT
13	TRBJ2-7	NA	TRBV28	NA	CASSFRVSYEQYF	TGTGCCAGCAGTTTTAGGGTATCCTACGAGCAGTACTTC
16	TRBJ1-2	NA	TRBV5-1	NA	CASSLDAGQPNYGYTF	TGCGCCAGCAGCTTGGACGCCGGACAACCTAACTATGGCTACACCTTC
14	TRBJ2-7	NA	TRBV28	NA	CASSPSGISYEQYF	TGTGCCAGCAGTCCCTCTGGAATTTCCTACGAGCAGTACTTC
13	TRBJ1-1	NA	TRBV11-2	NA	CASSFAPAAEAFF	TGTGCCAGCAGCTTCGCGCCGGCGGCTGAAGCTTTCTTT
14	TRBJ2-1	NA	TRBV5-6	NA	CASSLELSYNEQFF	TGTGCCAGCAGCTTGGAACTTAGCTACAATGAGCAGTTCTTC
15	TRBJ1-2	NA	TRBV18	NA	CASSLDWLQRGGYTF	TGTGCCAGCTCACTTGACTGGCTCCAACGGGGTGGCTACACCTTC
15	TRBJ1-5	NA	TRBV6-6	NA	CASRLTVDSNQPQHF	TGTGCCAGCAGGTTGACAGTGGATAGCAATCAGCCCCAGCATTTT
15	TRBJ2-3	few	TRBV12-2	NA	CASRTGTGRRDTQYF	TGTGCAAGTCGCACCGGGACAGGGAGGAGAGATACGCAGTATTTT
17	TRBJ2-6	NA	TRBV7-9	NA	CASSLGPGYSGANVLTF	TGTGCCAGCAGCTTAGGGCCGGGCTATTCTGGGGCCAACGTCCTGACTTTC
14	TRBJ1-5	NA	TRBV28	NA	CASTPGGRNQPQHF	TGTGCCAGCACCCCGGGGGGGCGAAATCAGCCCCAGCATTTT
16	TRBJ2-1	NA	TRBV29-1	TRBD2	CSVILTGTSGVNEQFF	TGCAGCGTAATACTGACCGGGACTAGCGGGGTCAATGAGCAGTTCTTC
14	TRBJ2-7	NA	TRBV7-2	NA	CASSPRQASYEQYF	TGTGCCAGCAGCCCAAGACAGGCCTCCTACGAGCAGTACTTC
14	TRBJ2-7	NA	TRBV6-2/TRBV6-3	NA	CASSTGFGYYEQYF	TGTGCCAGCAGTACAGGGTTTGGCTACTACGAGCAGTACTTC